What follows describes a single T cell receptor (beta chain). Its target is unknown. The data were taken from a study of cytomegalovirus exposure and HLA in healthy donors. Study observations and caveats: Per a prior analysis, the majority of TCR beta V segments were productive roughly 87% or roughly 30% of the time. The study had only CMV serostatus as immune exposure information. A later analysis associated about 18,000 TCR beta sequences with HLA alleles at a 0.05 false discovery rate. The investigators catalogued under 200 TCR beta chains as cytomegalovirus-associated.

PCR was performed using 60 Vbeta and 13 Jbeta primers. Here immunoSEQ multiplex PCR was the method, and the copy in TCRdb shows in-frame clones only, minus some. The sample has around 64,000 clones, approximately 80% seen once; the top ten hold 7.8%. This CDR3 region has 15 residues. Germline CDR1 SNHLY, CDR2 FYNNEI. Germline trimming cut 5 bases from V and 3 bases from J; bases unmatched to any gene: 7. The receptor's source is a man younger than 30 in good health and CMV-seropositive. This chain uses TRBV2 with TRBJ1-1; 9 bases line up with TRBD1. Sequencing was carried out using PBMCs. This CDR3 reads CASSRPTGGHTEAFF. CDR3 bases: TGTGCCAGCAGTAGGCCGACAGGGGGTCACACTGAAGCTTTCTTT.